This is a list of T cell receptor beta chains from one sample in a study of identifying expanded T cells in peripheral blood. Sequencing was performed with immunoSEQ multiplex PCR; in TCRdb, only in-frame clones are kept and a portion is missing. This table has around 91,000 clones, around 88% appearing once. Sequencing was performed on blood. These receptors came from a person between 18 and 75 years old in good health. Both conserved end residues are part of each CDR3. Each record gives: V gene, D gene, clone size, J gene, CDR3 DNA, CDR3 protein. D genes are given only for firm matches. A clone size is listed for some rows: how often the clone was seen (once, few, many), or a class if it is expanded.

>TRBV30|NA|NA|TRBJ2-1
TGTGCCTGGAGTTGGGGACTCGGCGGTGAGCAGTTCTTC
CAWSWGLGGEQFF
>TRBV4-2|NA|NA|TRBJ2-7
TGTGCCAGCAGCCAAGCGCTAGAATACGAGCAGTACTTC
CASSQALEYEQYF
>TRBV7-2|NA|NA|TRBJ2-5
TGTGCCAGCAGCTTAATCGGCCAAGAGACCCAGTACTTC
CASSLIGQETQYF
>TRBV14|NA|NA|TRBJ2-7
TGTGCCAGCAGCCAACGGGGGGCGGCGGATCCCTATGCGGGAAACTACGAGCAGTACTTC
CASSQRGAADPYAGNYEQYF
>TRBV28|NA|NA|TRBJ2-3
TGTGCCAGCGTATACTTCGGCGGGCAGTATTTT
CASVYFGGQYF
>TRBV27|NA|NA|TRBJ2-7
TGTGCCAGCAGTGCACACTCCTACGAGCAGTACTTC
CASSAHSYEQYF
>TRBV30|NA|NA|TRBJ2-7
TGTGCCTGGAGTGTATGGGTTGGGGGAGGCGAGCAGTACTTC
CAWSVWVGGGEQYF
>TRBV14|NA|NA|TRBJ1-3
TGTGCCAGCAACCGCTACGGGGAGGGAAACACCATATATTTT
CASNRYGEGNTIYF
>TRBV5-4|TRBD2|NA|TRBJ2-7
TGTGCCAGCAGCTTCGGGTCTAGCGGGAGGGGGGAGCAGTACTTC
CASSFGSSGRGEQYF
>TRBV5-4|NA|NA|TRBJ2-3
TGTGCCAGCAGCTTCCTAGAGCATAGCACAGATACGCAGTATTTT
CASSFLEHSTDTQYF
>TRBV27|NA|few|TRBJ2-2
TGTGCCAGTTCCCGGAAGCCGCACACCGGGGAGCTGTTTTTT
CASSRKPHTGELFF
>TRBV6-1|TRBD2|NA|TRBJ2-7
TGTGCCAGCAGTAGCGGGGTAAGCTCCTACGAGCAGTACTTC
CASSSGVSSYEQYF
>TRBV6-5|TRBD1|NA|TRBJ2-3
TGTGCCAGCAGTTACACGAGGACAGGCCTAGATACGCAGTATTTT
CASSYTRTGLDTQYF
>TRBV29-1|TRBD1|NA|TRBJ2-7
TGCAGCGGCAAAACAGGGGACGAGCAGTACTTC
CSGKTGDEQYF
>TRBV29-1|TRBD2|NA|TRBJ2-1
TGCAGCGTTGAACCGGGACTAGAAGGGAATGAGCAGTTCTTC
CSVEPGLEGNEQFF
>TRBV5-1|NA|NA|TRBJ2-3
TGCGCCAGCAGCTTTCTAAGGATCGGGGCAGATACGCAGTATTTT
CASSFLRIGADTQYF
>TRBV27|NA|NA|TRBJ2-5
TGTGCCAGCAGGGTCCTTAGGGGATCGTACCAAGAGACCCAGTACTTC
CASRVLRGSYQETQYF
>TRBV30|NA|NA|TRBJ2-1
TGTGCCTGGAGCCGGGACGTTGAGCAGTTCTTC
CAWSRDVEQFF
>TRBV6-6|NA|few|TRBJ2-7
TGTGCCAGCAGCCCGACAGGGACTCTGTCCGAGCAGTACTTC
CASSPTGTLSEQYF
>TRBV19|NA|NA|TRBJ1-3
TGTGCCAGTAGTCCATCGTTCTCTGGAAACACCATATATTTT
CASSPSFSGNTIYF
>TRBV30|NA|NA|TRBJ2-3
TGTGCCTGGAGCGGGGGCGGCACAGATACGCAGTATTTT
CAWSGGGTDTQYF
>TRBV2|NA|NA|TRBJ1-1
TGTGCCAGCAGTCCTCTTTCCGGGGCTTTACCTCGCCCTTTCTTT
CASSPLSGALPRPFF
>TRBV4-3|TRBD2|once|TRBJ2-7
TGCGCCAGCAGCCAACTCCGGGGGGGGGACTACGAGCAGTACTTC
CASSQLRGGDYEQYF
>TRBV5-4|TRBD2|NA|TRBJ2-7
TGTGCCAGCAGCTCAACTAGCGGGATCCCCTACGAGCAGTACTTC
CASSSTSGIPYEQYF
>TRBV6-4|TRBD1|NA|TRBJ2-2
TGTGCCAGCAGTGTGGAGACAGGGGACACCGGGGAGCTGTTTTTT
CASSVETGDTGELFF
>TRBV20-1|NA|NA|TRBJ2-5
TGCAGTGCCACGCTAGAGACCCAGTACTTC
CSATLETQYF
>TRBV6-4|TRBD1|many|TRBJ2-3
TGTGCCAGCAGTGAGGGACAGGACACAGATACGCAGTATTTT
CASSEGQDTDTQYF
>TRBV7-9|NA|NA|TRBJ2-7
TGTGCCAGCAGCTTAGAGGGGGAGTGGAGCTACGAGCAGTACTTC
CASSLEGEWSYEQYF
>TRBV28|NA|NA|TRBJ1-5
TGTGCCAGCAGACTTGAAGATCAGCCCCAGCATTTT
CASRLEDQPQHF
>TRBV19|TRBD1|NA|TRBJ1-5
TGTGCCAGTAGTATAACAGGGGCCAATCAGCCCCAGCATTTT
CASSITGANQPQHF
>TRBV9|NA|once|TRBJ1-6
TGTGCCAGCAGCGGGGACACTAGCTCCTATAATTCACCCCTCCACTTT
CASSGDTSSYNSPLHF
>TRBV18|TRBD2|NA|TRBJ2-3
TGTGCCAGCTCACCACCGAGGCTAGCGGGAGAGGATGAAAAGACAGATACGCAGTATTTT
CASSPPRLAGEDEKTDTQYF
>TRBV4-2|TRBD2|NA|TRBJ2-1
TGTGCCAGCAGCCAAGATGAACATAGCGGGGATTACAATGAGCAGTTCTTC
CASSQDEHSGDYNEQFF
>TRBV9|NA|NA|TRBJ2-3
TGTGCCAGCAGCGTAGGTTCGGCAGATACGCAGTATTTT
CASSVGSADTQYF
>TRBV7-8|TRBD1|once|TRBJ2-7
TGTGCCAGCAGCTCCCGTCGGGGACAGTCCTACGAGCAGTACTTC
CASSSRRGQSYEQYF
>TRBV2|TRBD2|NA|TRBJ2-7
TGTGCCAGCAGTGGATGGGAGGGGTCCTACGAGCAGTACTTC
CASSGWEGSYEQYF
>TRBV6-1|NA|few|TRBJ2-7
TGTGCCAGCAGACCGACAGGCCCTACCGAGCAGTACTTC
CASRPTGPTEQYF
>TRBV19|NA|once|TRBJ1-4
TGTGCCAGTAGTATTAGGGCAACTAATGAAAAACTGTTTTTT
CASSIRATNEKLFF
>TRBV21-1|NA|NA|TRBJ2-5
TGTGCCAGCAGTTCAACCCAGACAGGCCAAGAGACCCAGTACTTC
CASSSTQTGQETQYF
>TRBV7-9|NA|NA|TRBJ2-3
TGTGCCAGCAGCTTAGTCGGGAGTGAAGCAGATACGCAGTATTTT
CASSLVGSEADTQYF